One sample yielded the 7 T cell receptor beta chains listed below, sequenced in a study of early T cells in non-severe SARS-CoV-2 infection. In TCRdb, the 5' RACE reads were re-called with MiXCR into one record per CDR3 protein. Of nearly 30,000 distinct CDR3 sequences listed, 5.7% were seen once; the top ten hold 5.8%. Sample: whole blood. All receptors come from an adult who was a healthcare worker with PCR-confirmed SARS-CoV-2 infection or an uninfected control (not recorded which).

By share of the sample, this clonotype is medium-sized. The chain recombines TRBV9 with TRBJ2-6; 7 bases are shared with TRBD1. The V and J ends lost 4 bases and 9 bases, in that order; junction bases with no gene match: 13. The CDR3 totals 16 residues. The germline V gene encodes CDR1 SGDLS and CDR2 YYNGEE. The CDR3 spells CASSPGGLRRDNVLTF. Here the CDR3 DNA reads TGTGCCAGCAGCCCAGGGGGATTGAGAAGGGACAACGTCCTGACTTTC.

This clonotype has a handful of counts. The CDR3 here is CASSFPKRTYEQYF. CDR3 coding DNA: TGTGCCAGCAGTTTCCCCAAACGCACCTACGAGCAGTACTTC. The chain uses TRBV27 and TRBJ2-7; D gene unclear. The germline CDR1 and CDR2 sequences are MNHEY and SMNVEV (reference sequence). Trimming stripped 3 bases from V and 2 bases from J, with 11 bases between. This CDR3 has 14 amino acids.

The chain combines TRBV6-2 or TRBV6-3 with TRBJ2-3; TRBD1 matches 9 bases. Looked up from germline, CDR1 is MNHEY and CDR2 is SVGEGT. The V segment lost 2 bases and the J segment 3 bases; nucleotides outside the gene matches: 3. The CDR3 runs 15 residues. CDR3 nucleotide sequence: TGTGCCAGCAGTTACCGGACAGGGGAAACAGATACGCAGTATTTT. Its protein product is CASSYRTGETDTQYF.

The table lists this clonotype with many counts. This chain links TRBV6-2 or TRBV6-3 with TRBJ1-5, with unresolved D. The CDR3 runs 14 residues. V lost 2 bases and J 1 base, leaving 6 bases between the germline ends. Germline V gene lookup returns CDR1 MNHEY and CDR2 SVGEGT. This CDR3 reads CASSYLGSNQPQHF. CDR3 bases: TGTGCCAGCAGTTACCTGGGGAGCAATCAGCCCCAGCATTTT.

This chain joins TRBV4-3 and TRBJ2-1, with D possibly matching TRBD2 (6 bases). The germline CDR1 and CDR2 sequences are LGHNA and YSLEER. The CDR3 loop spans 15 amino acids. V lost 3 bases to trimming and J lost 6 bases, with 15 bases between them. CDR3 bases: TGCGCCAGCAGCCAGGTGTTCGGGGGTTTCAATGAGCAGTTCTTC. Its translation is CASSQVFGGFNEQFF.

The chain couples TRBV7-2 to TRBJ2-5; TRBD1 matches at 10 bases. From germline, CDR1 is SGHTA and CDR2 FQGNSA. With 0 bases clipped from V and 5 bases from J, the junction kept 3 bases outside the gene matches. This CDR3 contains 15 residues. The DNA of the CDR3 is TGTGCCAGCAGCTTAGCCCGGACAGGGGGGGAGACCCAGTACTTC. Protein product: CASSLARTGGETQYF.

This clonotype has just a few counts. The gene calls are TRBV12-3 or TRBV12-4 and TRBJ2-3, with D maybe TRBD1 (5 bases). Trimming took 6 bases from V and 0 from J, leaving 10 bases between them. The CDR3 sequence is 14 residues long. Written as DNA, the CDR3 is TGTGCCAGCAGACAGGCGCTCAGCACAGATACGCAGTATTTT. This gives the protein CASRQALSTDTQYF.